The clone carrying this T cell receptor beta chain was seen only once. The data stem from a study of blood T cell repertoires in COVID-19. The V end lost 1 base, the J end lost 0 bases, and 9 bases lay between the germline ends. Germline loops: CDR1 SNHLY, CDR2 FYNNEI. The CDR3 consists of 15 residues. The method was immunoSEQ multiplex PCR; TCRdb's version includes in-frame clones alone and lacks a portion of them. The sample yields about 200,000 clones, 70% to 90% seen once. This chain joins TRBV2 and TRBJ1-1; D gene unclear. The origin of this receptor is a human donor with active or convalescent COVID-19. The donor label of this sample is uncertain. Source material: peripheral blood. The CDR3 spells CASSEVSRLNTEAFF. CDR3 DNA sequence: TGTGCCAGCAGTGAAGTCTCCCGTCTGAACACTGAAGCTTTCTTT. Looking up the rest from reference TRBV2 and TRBJ1-1 gives the full variable domain: EPEVTQTPSHQVTQMGQEVILRCVPISNHLYFYWYRQILGQKVEFLVSFYNNEISEKSEIFDDQFSVERPDGSNFTLKIRSTKLEDSAMYFCASSEVSRLNTEAFFGQGTRLTVV.